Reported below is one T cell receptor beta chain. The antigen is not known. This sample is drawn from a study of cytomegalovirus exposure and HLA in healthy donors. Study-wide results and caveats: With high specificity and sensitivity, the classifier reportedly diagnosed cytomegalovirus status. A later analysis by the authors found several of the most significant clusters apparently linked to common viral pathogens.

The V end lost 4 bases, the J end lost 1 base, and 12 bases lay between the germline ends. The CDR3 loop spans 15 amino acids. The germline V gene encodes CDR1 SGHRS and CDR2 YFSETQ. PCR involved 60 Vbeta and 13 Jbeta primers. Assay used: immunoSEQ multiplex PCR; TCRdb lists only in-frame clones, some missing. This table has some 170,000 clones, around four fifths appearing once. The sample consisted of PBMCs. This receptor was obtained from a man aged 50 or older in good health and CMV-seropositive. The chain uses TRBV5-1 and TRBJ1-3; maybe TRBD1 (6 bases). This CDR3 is CASSPEGVSGNTIYF. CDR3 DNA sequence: TGCGCCAGCAGCCCCGAGGGGGTTTCTGGAAACACCATATATTTT.